Listed below are T cell receptor beta chains from one sample, sequenced in a study of blood T cell repertoires in COVID-19. Measured with immunoSEQ multiplex PCR; TCRdb has only the in-frame clones, and not every one. This sample has around 72,000 clones, with around 88% found just once. Specimen: peripheral blood. All receptors come from a woman in her 70s with acute or convalescent COVID-19. Each CDR3 is given with its conserved first and last residue. D genes are given only for firm matches. Size is stated for part of the rows, as once, few or many counts, or as a class when the clone is expanded.

v_call,j_call,d_call,clone_size,cdr3_nt,cdr3_aa
TRBV7-2,TRBJ2-5,TRBD2,once,TGTGCCAGCAGCCAGAGCGGGAGGGAGACCCAGTACTTC,CASSQSGRETQYF
TRBV18,TRBJ1-5,-,few,TGTGCCAGCTCATACACGGACTCAGGCGGGAAACAGCCCCAGCATTTT,CASSYTDSGGKQPQHF
TRBV2,TRBJ1-5,TRBD1,-,TGTGCCAGCAGAAGACGGGGACAGGATCGAAGCAATCAGCCCCAGCATTTT,CASRRRGQDRSNQPQHF
TRBV19,TRBJ1-4,-,-,TGTGCCAGTAAAGAGGGTTGGATTGCAACTAATGAAAAACTGTTTTTT,CASKEGWIATNEKLFF
TRBV30,TRBJ2-1,TRBD2,-,TGTGCCTGGACGTGGAAGCGGGAGGAATCCAATGAGCAGTTCTTC,CAWTWKREESNEQFF
TRBV28,TRBJ2-5,-,-,TGTGCCAGCAGTTTATGGGATGGAGGGGAGACCCAGTACTTC,CASSLWDGGETQYF
TRBV11-3,TRBJ2-6,TRBD1,-,TGTGCCAGCAGCCTCGGACAGGGCCGGGGGGCCAACGTCCTGACTTTC,CASSLGQGRGANVLTF
TRBV5-4,TRBJ2-1,TRBD2,-,TGTGCCAGCAGCTTGGGATCTAGCGGGAGGGCGGGGAATGAGCAGTTCTTC,CASSLGSSGRAGNEQFF
TRBV6-5,TRBJ1-1,TRBD1,-,TGTGCCAGCACCACGACAGGGGGGAACACTGAAGCTTTCTTT,CASTTTGGNTEAFF
TRBV7-2,TRBJ2-1,TRBD2,-,TGTGCCAGCAGCGCAAGCGGGAGGGAGTACAATGAGCAGTTCTTC,CASSASGREYNEQFF
TRBV18,TRBJ1-2,TRBD1,-,TGTGCCAGCTCACCTACCGGACAGGGAGCTAACTATGGCTACACCTTC,CASSPTGQGANYGYTF
TRBV12-3/TRBV12-4,TRBJ2-1,-,-,TGTGCCAGCAGAACCGTCCCAGGGGAGCAGTTCTTC,CASRTVPGEQFF
TRBV20-1,TRBJ1-5,TRBD1,-,TGCAGTGCTAGTTATGCAGGGGGCGGCAATCAGCCCCAGCATTTT,CSASYAGGGNQPQHF
TRBV19,TRBJ2-2,TRBD1,-,TGTGCCAGTAGGACAGGGGCGCTGATGAACACCGGGGAGCTGTTTTTT,CASRTGALMNTGELFF
TRBV28,TRBJ1-1,TRBD1,-,TGTGCCAGCAGTCCACCCGGGACAGGGAACACTGAAGCTTTCTTT,CASSPPGTGNTEAFF
TRBV6-6,TRBJ2-7,-,-,TGTGCCAGCAGGCGACAGTACGAGCAGTACTTC,CASRRQYEQYF
TRBV5-8,TRBJ1-6,-,-,TGTGCCAGCACCCAGGAGGGGGGGTATTCACCCCTCCACTTT,CASTQEGGYSPLHF
TRBV28,TRBJ1-2,-,-,TGTGCCAGCAGTTTTCGGGAGTCCTATGGCTACACCTTC,CASSFRESYGYTF
TRBV19,TRBJ2-6,TRBD1,-,TGTGCCAGTAGTATACGTGGGACAGGACTCTCTGGGGCCAACGTCCTGACTTTC,CASSIRGTGLSGANVLTF
TRBV7-2,TRBJ2-3,-,-,TGTGCCAGCAGCTTTCCCGACCGGAGGGATACGCAGTATTTT,CASSFPDRRDTQYF
TRBV5-1,TRBJ2-7,-,-,TGCGCCAGCAGCAGTGGGGGCACTTCTGGCTACGAGCAGTACTTC,CASSSGGTSGYEQYF
TRBV19,TRBJ1-2,-,-,TGTGCCAGTAGTATTCCACAGGGTCGTGGTGGCTACACCTTC,CASSIPQGRGGYTF
TRBV2,TRBJ1-2,TRBD1,-,TGTGCCAGCAGTGGACAGGGGATCTATGGCTACACCTTC,CASSGQGIYGYTF
TRBV7-2,TRBJ2-7,TRBD1,-,TGTGCCAGCAGCTCCATTCGACAGGGCGGGGAGCAGTACTTC,CASSSIRQGGEQYF
TRBV11-2,TRBJ2-7,-,-,TGTGCCAGCAGCCTGGACACTTTCTACGAGCAGTACTTC,CASSLDTFYEQYF
TRBV6-5,TRBJ1-2,-,-,TGTGCCAGCAGGTTGCGGGGCTTAAACGGTGGCTACACCTTC,CASRLRGLNGGYTF
TRBV27,TRBJ1-5,TRBD1,-,TGTGCCAGCAGTTTAGGGACAGCCCGAAATCAGCCCCAGCATTTT,CASSLGTARNQPQHF
TRBV30,TRBJ1-3,-,-,TGTGCCTGGGGGCCGGGAAACACCATATATTTT,CAWGPGNTIYF
TRBV7-2,TRBJ2-1,TRBD2,-,TGTGCCAGCAGCTTAGCGAGTAGGACTAGCGGGAGCTATGAGCAGTTCTTC,CASSLASRTSGSYEQFF